The 30 T cell receptor beta chains below were found in one sample sequenced in a study of blood T cell repertoires in COVID-19. Generated by immunoSEQ multiplex PCR, the TCRdb table keeps only in-frame clones and is missing some. This table holds 150,000 or so clones, roughly 86% found once. Sample: peripheral blood. These receptors were taken from a woman aged 55-70 years with acute or convalescent COVID-19.

V is TRBV27 and J is TRBJ2-7; unclear D gene. CDR1 and CDR2 (germline): MNHEY, SMNVEV (reference sequence). CDR3 length: 14 residues. V was cut by 2 bases and J by 3 bases, with 11 bases left in between. The DNA of the CDR3 is TGTGCCAGCAGTTTAACAGCCACCAACTACGAGCAGTACTTC. It encodes CASSLTATNYEQYF.

In DNA, the CDR3 is TGTGCCACCACTAGCGGGGCTCGTCAAGAGACCCAGTACTTC. Translating gives CATTSGARQETQYF. V and J are TRBV28 and TRBJ2-5; TRBD2 aligns across 10 bases. Trimming took 10 bases from V and 2 from J; bases not matched to a gene: 7. Germline V gene data show CDR1 as MDHEN and CDR2 as SYDVKM. The CDR3 spans 14 residues.

The chain uses TRBV11-2 and TRBJ2-1; D may be TRBD2 (7 bases). The germline V gene encodes CDR1 SGHAT and CDR2 FQNNGV. The CDR3 is made up of 14 amino acids. V was clipped by 5 bases and J by 8 bases, with 16 bases between them. CDR3 sequence (DNA): TGTGCCAGCAGCCACCGGGGGGCCGGCTATGAGCAGTTCTTC. This sequence encodes CASSHRGAGYEQFF.

The rearrangement links TRBV20-1 to TRBJ2-7; 10 bases match TRBD2. Looked up from germline, CDR1 is DFQATT and CDR2 is SNEGSKA (reference sequence). The CDR3 consists of 13 residues. The junction had 3 bases not matched to a gene; V was cut back by 3 bases and J by 4 bases. The CDR3 sequence is CSASGSGGYEQYF. The DNA of the CDR3 is TGCAGTGCTAGTGGTAGCGGGGGGTACGAGCAGTACTTC.

The chain recombines TRBV19 with TRBJ1-5, with TRBD1 matching 8 bases. J was trimmed by 1 base and V by 5 bases; bases with no gene match: 10. CDR1 is LNHDA and CDR2 is SQIVND in the germline V gene (reference sequence). The CDR3 extends over 17 amino acids. CDR3 loop: CASSPRQGMGSNQPQHF. In nucleotides, the CDR3 is TGTGCCAGTAGTCCGCGACAGGGGATGGGAAGCAATCAGCCCCAGCATTTT.

The chain uses TRBV2 and TRBJ2-6; D gene uncertain. This CDR3 is 17 amino acids long. Germline assignment: CDR1 SNHLY and CDR2 FYNNEI. The V end was cut by 2 bases, the J end by 0 bases, with 11 bases between. The CDR3 region is CASSERRLRSGANVLTF. The CDR3 DNA follows: TGTGCCAGCAGTGAAAGGCGACTTCGCTCTGGGGCCAACGTCCTGACTTTC.

V gene TRBV27 combines with J gene TRBJ2-7; D is perhaps TRBD1 (6 bases). The V gene's germline CDR1 is MNHEY and CDR2 SMNVEV (reference sequence). Trimming took off 2 bases at V and 0 bases at J, with 8 bases between the two ends. The CDR3 is 14 residues long. CDR3 amino acids: CASSLRGTSYEQYF. CDR3 in DNA: TGTGCCAGCAGTTTAAGGGGGACCTCCTACGAGCAGTACTTC.

J is TRBJ2-2 and V is TRBV3-1 (or the pseudogene TRBV3-2), with unresolved D. The CDR3 runs 14 residues. V was cut by 1 base and J by 6 bases, with 9 bases left in between. Looked up from germline, CDR1 is LGHDT and CDR2 is YNNKEL (reference sequence). The CDR3: CASSQVEMAGELFF. CDR3 coding DNA: TGTGCCAGCAGCCAAGTCGAGATGGCCGGGGAGCTGTTTTTT.

V and J are TRBV2 and TRBJ2-1; 11 nucleotides align to TRBD2. The CDR3 loop spans 19 amino acids. Germline CDR1 and CDR2: SNHLY and FYNNEI. V lost 6 bases and J lost 8; bases outside the gene matches: 21. The CDR3 is CASRPRVLAGGPLFDEQFF. The CDR3 bases are TGTGCCAGCAGGCCCAGGGTTCTAGCGGGGGGACCTCTATTCGATGAGCAGTTCTTC.

V gene TRBV4-1 combines with J gene TRBJ2-2, with D tentatively TRBD1 (5 bases). V was cut by 2 bases and J by 1 base, with 11 bases left in between. CDR1 MGHRA and CDR2 YSYEKL come from the germline V gene. This CDR3 contains 16 residues. CDR3 coding DNA: TGCGCCAGCAGCCAACGACAGAACAGGAACACCGGGGAGCTGTTTTTT. This gives the protein CASSQRQNRNTGELFF.

The chain combines TRBV2 with TRBJ1-1, with 8 positions matching TRBD1. The germline V gene has CDR1 SNHLY and CDR2 FYNNEI. CDR3 size: 13 residues. J was trimmed by 8 bases and V by 1 base; bases with no gene match: 3. The CDR3 loop is CASSEGTGPEAFF. The CDR3, as DNA: TGTGCCAGCAGTGAAGGGACAGGGCCAGAAGCTTTCTTT. Full variable domain (rest looked up from reference TRBV2 and TRBJ1-1): EPEVTQTPSHQVTQMGQEVILRCVPISNHLYFYWYRQILGQKVEFLVSFYNNEISEKSEIFDDQFSVERPDGSNFTLKIRSTKLEDSAMYFCASSEGTGPEAFFGQGTRLTVV.

V and J are TRBV24-1 and TRBJ2-2; D possibly corresponds to TRBD1 (6 bases). In germline, CDR1 is KGHDR, CDR2 SFDVKD. CDR3 size: 17 residues. V lost 2 bases to trimming and J lost 1 base, with 13 bases between them. The CDR3: CATSDSRSQGNTGELFF. CDR3 DNA: TGTGCCACCAGTGATTCGAGGTCACAGGGGAACACCGGGGAGCTGTTTTTT.

This clone was seen only once. V is TRBV4-1 and J is TRBJ2-1; possible D gene TRBD2, 6 bases. The CDR3 totals 16 residues. Germline values: CDR1 MGHRA, CDR2 YSYEKL. V dropped 0 bases and J dropped 4 bases, with 13 bases sitting between them. Written as DNA, the CDR3 is TGCGCCAGCAGCCAAGAATCCTCAGGGAGGTACAATGAGCAGTTCTTC. Encoded protein: CASSQESSGRYNEQFF.

The chain is built from TRBV19 and TRBJ1-2; the D gene is possibly TRBD1 (6 bases). CDR3 length: 14 amino acids. Germline-derived CDR1 and CDR2 are LNHDA and SQIVND (reference sequence). V was clipped by 3 bases and J by 3 bases, with 11 bases between them. CDR3 nucleotide sequence: TGTGCCAGTAGTATCACAGGGTCAGACTATGGCTACACCTTC. Amino acids: CASSITGSDYGYTF.

The table lists this clone with a count of one. The chain is built from TRBV5-1 and TRBJ2-1, with D possibly being TRBD2 (5 bases). The CDR3 loop spans 16 amino acids. V was trimmed by 2 bases and J by 4 bases, leaving 16 bases between them. Germline values: CDR1 SGHRS, CDR2 YFSETQ. The chain's CDR3 is CASSFFGRGDYNEQFF. For the CDR3, the DNA is TGCGCCAGCAGCTTTTTCGGTCGGGGTGATTACAATGAGCAGTTCTTC.

This clone has only one observation. CDR3 nucleotides: TGTGCCAGCGGAAAACCCGGGACAGGGCGCTACGAGCAGTACTTC. It translates to CASGKPGTGRYEQYF. V is TRBV28 and J is TRBJ2-7, with 9 bases identical to TRBD1. This CDR3 region has 15 residues. V gave up 8 bases and J gave up 3 bases; unmatched junction bases: 11. The germline V gene has CDR1 MDHEN and CDR2 SYDVKM. Full variable domain (remainder filled in from reference TRBV28 and TRBJ2-7): DVKVTQSSRYLVKRTGEKVFLECVQDMDHENMFWYRQDPGLGLRLIYFSYDVKMKEKGDIPEGYSVSREKKERFSLILESASTNQTSMYLCASGKPGTGRYEQYFGPGTRLTVT.

The V call is TRBV28, the J call TRBJ2-5, with 7 positions matching TRBD1. Germline CDR1 reads MDHEN; CDR2 reads SYDVKM. This CDR3 has 15 amino acids. V trimming: 6 bases; J trimming: 5 bases; junction bases outside the gene matches: 12. The CDR3 reads CASSQEQGQRETQYF. The CDR3, as DNA: TGTGCCAGCAGCCAAGAACAGGGGCAGAGGGAGACCCAGTACTTC. Full variable domain (missing parts from reference TRBV28 and TRBJ2-5): DVKVTQSSRYLVKRTGEKVFLECVQDMDHENMFWYRQDPGLGLRLIYFSYDVKMKEKGDIPEGYSVSREKKERFSLILESASTNQTSMYLCASSQEQGQRETQYFGPGTRLLVL.

The rearrangement links TRBV7-3 to TRBJ1-1, with unresolved D. The CDR3 runs 13 residues. CDR1 SGHTA and CDR2 FQGTGA come from the germline V gene. The ends were cut back, 5 bases at V and 1 base at J, with 8 bases in the middle. The CDR3 protein is CASSLAPNTEAFF. CDR3 nucleotides: TGTGCCAGCAGCCTGGCTCCGAACACTGAAGCTTTCTTT.

Only one count was recorded for this clone. The rearrangement joins TRBV3-1 (or the pseudogene TRBV3-2) to TRBJ2-1, with 9 bases matching TRBD2. The V gene's germline CDR1 is LGHDT and CDR2 YNNKEL (reference sequence). The CDR3 totals 16 residues. With 1 base clipped from V and 8 bases from J, the junction kept 9 bases outside the gene matches. CDR3 nucleotide sequence: TGTGCCAGCAGCCAAGGTCGCGGGGGGGCCTTAGATGAGCAGTTCTTC. It is translated as CASSQGRGGALDEQFF.

The genes are TRBV19 and TRBJ1-4, with 9 positions matching TRBD1. Germline V lookup: CDR1 LNHDA, CDR2 SQIVND (reference sequence). The CDR3 is made up of 18 amino acids. V shed 5 bases and J 0 bases; nucleotides not matched to a gene: 10. In DNA form, the CDR3 reads TGTGCCAGTAGTCCTGACAGGGGGGCTTCCGCAACTAATGAAAAACTGTTTTTT. This sequence encodes CASSPDRGASATNEKLFF.

The chain links TRBV7-2 to TRBJ2-7; the match to TRBD2 covers 11 bases. The CDR3 has 15 amino acids. Germline CDR1 SGHTA, CDR2 FQGNSA. V was clipped by 5 bases and J by 4 bases; unmatched bases: 7. The CDR3 sequence is CASSPGLAGSYEQYF. CDR3 nucleotide sequence: TGTGCCAGCAGCCCAGGACTAGCGGGTTCGTACGAGCAGTACTTC.

This clone appeared a single time. The chain employs TRBV19 and TRBJ2-3, with TRBD2 identical over 10 bases. The V gene end was trimmed by 3 bases and the J gene end by 1 base; junction bases not matched to a gene: 4. The V gene's germline CDR1 is LNHDA and CDR2 SQIVND (reference sequence). This CDR3 is built from 16 residues. CDR3 loop: CASSILAGARTDTQYF. The CDR3 nucleotides read TGTGCCAGTAGTATCCTAGCGGGGGCGCGCACAGATACGCAGTATTTT.

The chain couples TRBV4-1 to TRBJ1-1; 8 bases agree with TRBD1. The CDR3 has 15 residues. The J segment lost 8 bases and the V segment lost 3 bases, leaving 11 bases of the junction unmatched. Germline V gene lookup returns CDR1 MGHRA and CDR2 YSYEKL. Here the CDR3 reads CASSHPTGAAFEAFF. In nucleotides, the CDR3 is TGCGCCAGCAGCCACCCGACAGGGGCGGCTTTCGAAGCTTTCTTT.

The rearrangement links TRBV10-2 to TRBJ1-5; 9 bases match TRBD1. The CDR3 totals 14 residues. Germline V gives CDR1 WSHSY, CDR2 SAAADI. V was pared by 8 bases and J by 5 bases, with 7 bases of the junction left unmatched. In DNA, the CDR3 is TGCGCCAGCGCCCTACAGGGGGCCGATCAGCCCCAGCATTTT. This codes for CASALQGADQPQHF.

The CDR3 DNA follows: TGTGCCAGCAGCACCCTGGGGCCGGAGTTTAACACTGAAGCTTTCTTT. Protein: CASSTLGPEFNTEAFF. This sequence joins TRBV11-2 and TRBJ1-1; perhaps TRBD1 as D (5 bases). Germline assignment: CDR1 SGHAT and CDR2 FQNNGV. The CDR3 length is 16 residues. V was shortened by 5 bases and J by 2 bases, with 18 bases between the two germline ends.

V usage is TRBV7-9 and J usage is TRBJ2-7; tentatively, D is TRBD1 (6 bases). CDR3 length: 14 residues. Germline V gene sequence: CDR1 SEHNR, CDR2 FQNEAQ (reference sequence). Trimming stripped 1 base from V and 5 bases from J, with 12 bases between. In DNA form, the CDR3 reads TGTGCCAGCAGCTTAGTGGGGGCCGGGCACGAGCAGTACTTC. Translated: CASSLVGAGHEQYF.

Here the CDR3 DNA reads TGCGCCAGCAGGGACAGTGGACTAGCGGGGGGGGGAGATACGCAGTATTTT. It encodes CASRDSGLAGGGDTQYF. The V and J genes are TRBV10-2 and TRBJ2-3, with 15 positions matching TRBD2. V gave up 6 bases and J gave up 5 bases; unmatched junction bases: 9. Looked up from germline, CDR1 is WSHSY and CDR2 is SAAADI. The CDR3 extends over 17 amino acids.

The chain employs TRBV27 and TRBJ1-2, with D perhaps TRBD1 (5 bases). There are 13 residues in the CDR3. CDR1 and CDR2 from the germline V gene are MNHEY and SMNVEV (reference sequence). Trimming left V 3 bases short and J 2 bases short, with 7 bases between. The CDR3 sequence: CASSLEGNYGYTF. CDR3 in DNA: TGTGCCAGCAGTTTGGAGGGGAACTATGGCTACACCTTC.

CDR3 bases: TGTGCCAGCAGCCCCCGTGGGGGTAGCGGGGGGACTGGGGCCAACGTCCTGACTTTC. It codes for CASSPRGGSGGTGANVLTF. This sequence joins TRBV7-2 and TRBJ2-6; 10 bases fit TRBD2. Germline loops: CDR1 SGHTA, CDR2 FQGNSA. V lost 5 bases, J lost 2 bases, and 12 bases stayed unmatched. CDR3 size: 19 residues.

The gene calls are TRBV19 and TRBJ1-1; tentatively, D is TRBD1 (6 bases). Germline CDR1 is LNHDA and CDR2 is SQIVND (reference sequence). Trimming left V 5 bases short and J 4 bases short, with 11 bases between. The CDR3 spans 13 residues. The CDR3 is CASSLQGGTEAFF. Written as DNA, the CDR3 is TGTGCCAGTAGTTTACAGGGCGGCACTGAAGCTTTCTTT.